This note documents a single TCR beta chain sequence. The data were obtained in a study of blood T cell repertoires in COVID-19. Assay: immunoSEQ multiplex PCR; the TCRdb copy retains only in-frame clones and omits some. Of 150,000 to 200,000 clones in the sample, just over 90% are singletons; the top ten hold less than 2%. CDR1 and CDR2 from the germline V gene are MNHEY and SVGAGI. V was clipped by 6 bases and J by 0 bases, with 11 bases between them. The CDR3 covers 14 residues. The genes are TRBV6-5 and TRBJ1-2; no clear D. This receptor was identified in a woman aged 55-69 years with COVID-19, enrolled during active disease. Sequenced input: peripheral blood. In nucleotides, the CDR3 is TGTGCCAGCAGCCGGGAGCGGGCTAACTATGGCTACACCTTC. Translation gives CASSRERANYGYTF.